This T cell receptor beta chain is drawn from a study of shared clonotypes between healthy human individuals. Some 27,000 T cell genomes, or 200 ng DNA, went into the sorted-subset replicate PCRs. Some clones are missing from TCRdb's copy, which holds only in-frame ones; the method was immunoSEQ multiplex PCR. The repertoire consists of millions of clones, with about 95% occurring once and the leading ten covering around 1.1%. Regarding the study as a whole: In the sorted subsets, rarefaction showed sequencing was incomplete despite large depth.

With regard to this clone: Its target is unknown. Other DNA sequences in the sample encode the same CDR3.

In the naive CD8 group, cells lacked CD45RO and were positively selected for CCR7, so terminally differentiated effector memory CD45RA+ cells were left out. Caucasian adults residing in Nashville, Tennessee made up all the donors. The CDR3 is made up of 13 amino acids. The V end was cut by 3 bases, the J end by 3 bases, with 9 bases between. Germline V gene data show CDR1 as MGHRA and CDR2 as YSYEKL. Sequences were obtained from naive CD8+ T cells sorted from blood. This chain uses TRBV4-1 with TRBJ2-7; D might be TRBD1 (5 bases). This TCR was sampled from a man between 18 and 29 years old in good health. The CDR3 DNA sequence: TGCGCCAGCAGCCAGGGGCAGGACTACGAGCAGTACTTC. Amino acid sequence: CASSQGQDYEQYF.